A single sample is the source of the 5 T cell receptor beta chains below, sequenced in a study of blood T cell repertoires in COVID-19. Clones were sequenced by immunoSEQ multiplex PCR, and TCRdb holds only the in-frame ones, with some missing. Here the sample spans roughly 110,000 clones, 70% to 90% being singletons. The sample comprised peripheral blood. These receptors came from a man aged 35 to 55 with acute or convalescent COVID-19.

The chain couples TRBV19 to TRBJ1-4; 7 bases are shared with TRBD1. From germline, CDR1 is LNHDA and CDR2 SQIVND (reference sequence). After removal of 6 bases from V and 5 bases from J, the junction contained 9 bases not matched to a gene. This CDR3 region has 15 residues. The CDR3 DNA reads TGTGCCAGTAGACCGGTAGGGACAGCGAATGAAAAACTGTTTTTT. Translated: CASRPVGTANEKLFF.

About this clone itself: At the DNA level, this CDR3 is encoded by other sequences in the same sample as well. The rearrangement joins TRBV12-3 or TRBV12-4 to TRBJ1-1; possible D gene TRBD1, 5 bases. The V and J ends lost 3 bases and 3 bases respectively, with 8 bases between them. The CDR3 contains 13 residues. The CDR3 nucleotides are TGTGCCAGCAGTTTTAAAGGGGACACTGAAGCTTTCTTT. The encoded protein is CASSFKGDTEAFF.

The chain carries TRBV7-9 and TRBJ2-5; perhaps TRBD1 as D (5 bases). CDR1 is SEHNR, CDR2 FQNEAQ, per germline (reference sequence). The CDR3 sequence is 15 residues long. The V end was cut by 6 bases, the J end by 2 bases, with 16 bases between. The CDR3 is CASSVAQGEQETQYF. Written as DNA, the CDR3 is TGTGCCAGCAGTGTAGCCCAGGGCGAACAAGAGACCCAGTACTTC.

The chain has TRBV6-5 and TRBJ1-1, with a weak D call TRBD1 (5 bases). There are 15 residues in the CDR3. CDR1 is MNHEY and CDR2 is SVGAGI in the germline V gene. V was shortened by 1 base and J by 0 bases, with 9 bases between the two germline ends. Here the CDR3 reads CASSYYWGMNTEAFF. The CDR3 DNA follows: TGTGCCAGCAGTTACTACTGGGGCATGAACACTGAAGCTTTCTTT.

This chain connects TRBV20-1 to TRBJ2-1; D ambiguous. The V end was cut by 6 bases, the J end by 9 bases, with 12 bases between. The CDR3 sequence is 11 residues long. CDR1 and CDR2 (germline): DFQATT, SNEGSKA (reference sequence). The CDR3 DNA follows: TGCAGTGCCCCGTATACAGTTGAGCAGTTCTTC. This codes for CSAPYTVEQFF.